The 26 T cell receptor beta chains below all came from one sample that was sequenced in a study of T-cell memory formation after mild COVID-19. TCRdb called the 5' RACE reads again in MiXCR, with one record for every CDR3 protein. Among roughly 400,000 distinct CDR3 sequences listed, about a sixth were seen once. Sequencing was performed on PBMCs or a T cell subset sorted from them (not recorded which). The receptors come from a man aged 18 to 29 who had mild COVID-19 (a few samples of this study predate the infection). Cell type and time point are not known.

This chain joins TRBV19 and TRBJ2-7; D remains unclear. The V end lost 7 bases, the J end lost 6 bases, and 16 bases lay between the germline ends. This CDR3 spans 13 amino acids. The V gene's germline CDR1 is LNHDA and CDR2 SQIVND (reference sequence). CDR3 amino acids: CASKSNSLGEQYF. CDR3 bases: TGTGCCAGTAAATCCAACTCCCTTGGCGAGCAGTACTTC.

This clonotype was observed a few times. This chain joins TRBV24-1 and TRBJ2-2; 7 nucleotides align to TRBD2. Germline V CDR1 and CDR2: KGHDR, SFDVKD. CDR3 length: 16 residues. V shed 5 bases and J 0 bases; nucleotides not matched to a gene: 5. CDR3 sequence reads: CATSGPGTTNTGELFF. CDR3 nucleotide sequence: TGTGCCACCAGTGGTCCCGGGACTACGAACACCGGGGAGCTGTTTTTT.

This clonotype occurred a few times. The J gene is TRBJ2-7, the V gene TRBV6-6; D is perhaps TRBD1 (5 bases). The V gene lost 1 base and the J gene lost 5 bases, with 12 bases spanning the gap. CDR3 size: 14 residues. Germline CDR1 is MNHNY and CDR2 is SVGAGI (reference sequence). The CDR3 spells CASSYWLGPNEQYF. CDR3 DNA sequence: TGTGCCAGCAGTTACTGGCTGGGGCCCAACGAGCAGTACTTC.

This clonotype was seen only a few times. The chain employs TRBV20-1 and TRBJ2-2; no clear D. V was cut by 0 bases and J by 4 bases, with 15 bases left in between. Germline assignment: CDR1 DFQATT and CDR2 SNEGSKA (reference sequence). This CDR3 is built from 16 residues. The CDR3 is CSARDFRHHGTGELFF. The CDR3 coding sequence is TGCAGTGCTAGAGATTTCAGGCATCATGGCACCGGGGAGCTGTTTTTT.

The chain combines TRBV28 with TRBJ1-6; 8 bases are shared with TRBD1. Unmatched junction bases numbered 6, after V lost 7 bases and J lost 10 bases. There are 13 residues in the CDR3. Germline V CDR1 and CDR2: MDHEN, SYDVKM. The CDR3 DNA reads as TGTGCCAGCAAGATGACAGGGGTATCACCCCTCCACTTT. Encoded protein: CASKMTGVSPLHF.

Many counts were recorded for this clonotype. This rearrangement joins TRBV5-4 to TRBJ1-1; TRBD1 matches at 7 bases. The J segment lost 4 bases and the V segment lost 2 bases, leaving 8 bases of the junction unmatched. The V gene's germline CDR1 is SGHNT and CDR2 YYREEE (reference sequence). The CDR3 runs to 15 residues. The CDR3 here is CASSFKTGKSTEAFF. In DNA, the CDR3 is TGTGCCAGCAGCTTCAAGACAGGGAAGTCCACTGAAGCTTTCTTT.

The rearrangement joins TRBV7-8 to TRBJ2-1; a weak D match, TRBD2 (7 bases). This CDR3 comprises 16 residues. Germline V lookup: CDR1 SGHVS, CDR2 FQNEAQ. Trimming stripped 2 bases from V and 0 bases from J, with 11 bases between. CDR3 in amino acids: CASSLRGGGSYNEQFF. The CDR3 DNA reads TGTGCCAGCAGCTTAAGGGGGGGAGGCTCCTACAATGAGCAGTTCTTC.

V gene TRBV20-1 combines with J gene TRBJ1-2, with a tentative D call TRBD1 (6 bases). The CDR3 extends over 13 amino acids. Germline V gene data show CDR1 as DFQATT and CDR2 as SNEGSKA (reference sequence). Trimming left V 3 bases short and J 3 bases short, with 11 bases between. The CDR3 DNA follows: TGCAGTGCTAGTGCAGGGGCGGACTATGGCTACACCTTC. Amino acid sequence: CSASAGADYGYTF.

J is TRBJ2-7 and V is TRBV11-2; D remains unclear. Trimming pared 3 bases from V and 6 bases from J, leaving 9 bases between. Germline loops: CDR1 SGHAT, CDR2 FQNNGV. This CDR3 is 12 amino acids long. CDR3 amino acids: CASSFDRAEQYV. The CDR3 DNA follows: TGTGCCAGCAGCTTTGACCGTGCCGAGCAGTACGTC.

A few counts support this clonotype. The gene calls are TRBV19 and TRBJ2-1; D may be TRBD1 or TRBD2 (6 bases each). This CDR3 has 18 residues. Trimming shortened V by 0 bases and J by 0 bases, and 15 bases separated the two germline ends. Looked up from germline, CDR1 is LNHDA and CDR2 is SQIVND (reference sequence). CDR3 sequence: CASSIDPGGGSSYNEQFF. The CDR3 coding sequence is TGTGCCAGTAGTATAGATCCTGGAGGGGGGAGCTCCTACAATGAGCAGTTCTTC.

This clonotype came up a few times. The rearrangement uses TRBV5-1 and TRBJ1-4; D gene ambiguous. This CDR3 is 14 amino acids long. Per germline, CDR1 SGHRS and CDR2 YFSETQ. V was trimmed by 4 bases and J by 6 bases, leaving 13 bases between them. CDR3: CASSPRRSDEKLFF. Written as DNA, the CDR3 is TGCGCCAGCAGCCCCCGGCGCTCCGATGAAAAACTGTTTTTT.

The CDR3 region is CASDSGGRMNTEAFF. The CDR3 DNA follows: TGTGCCAGCGACTCGGGCGGGAGGATGAACACTGAAGCTTTCTTT. This chain connects TRBV12-3 or TRBV12-4 to TRBJ1-1, with no clear D. This CDR3 contains 15 residues. Trimming removed 8 bases at V and 0 bases at J, with 16 bases between.

This clonotype has a handful of counts. The chain couples TRBV3-1 to TRBJ2-1; 8 bases agree with TRBD1. Germline CDR1 reads LGHDT; CDR2 reads YNNKEL (reference sequence). Trimming removed 4 bases from V and 7 bases from J; junction bases left unmatched: 9. The CDR3 consists of 15 residues. The CDR3 here is CASSRQGTRANEQFF. In DNA form, the CDR3 reads TGTGCCAGCAGCCGACAGGGGACGCGCGCAAATGAGCAGTTCTTC.

This clonotype turned up a few times. The chain carries TRBV11-3 and TRBJ2-2; possible D gene TRBD1, 6 bases. The germline gives CDR1 SGHNT, CDR2 YENEEA. V gave up 4 bases and J gave up 8 bases, with 8 bases separating them. The CDR3 is 12 residues long. CDR3 sequence (DNA): TGTGCCAGCAGCTACAGGGATGGGGAGCTGTTTTTT. It translates to CASSYRDGELFF.

This clonotype has ten or more counts. The J gene is TRBJ2-2, the V gene TRBV5-1; D not resolved. Germline V gene sequence: CDR1 SGHRS, CDR2 YFSETQ. Trimming pared 1 base from V and 5 bases from J, leaving 3 bases between. This CDR3 has 12 amino acids. Written as DNA, the CDR3 is TGCGCCAGCAGCTTGACAACCGGGGAGCTGTTTTTT. It specifies CASSLTTGELFF. The variable domain in full, completed from reference TRBV5-1 and TRBJ2-2, reads KAGVTQTPRYLIKTRGQQVTLSCSPISGHRSVSWYQQTPGQGLQFLFEYFSETQRNKGNFPGRFSGRQFSNSRSEMNVSTLELGDSALYLCASSLTTGELFFGEGSRLTVL.

The sample holds many counts of this clonotype. The chain links TRBV7-8 to TRBJ2-4, with TRBD2 matching 9 bases. Unmatched junction bases numbered 4, after V lost 4 bases and J lost 6 bases. The germline V gene has CDR1 SGHVS and CDR2 FQNEAQ. This CDR3 comprises 14 residues. CDR3 in DNA: TGTGCCAGCAGCTCAGGGCGGGGGGGAAACATTCAGTACTTC. This translates into CASSSGRGGNIQYF.

The chain joins TRBV5-1 to TRBJ2-1; D gene ambiguous. The CDR3 runs 15 residues. The germline V gene encodes CDR1 SGHRS and CDR2 YFSETQ. V was clipped by 2 bases and J by 8 bases, with 17 bases between them. CDR3 region: CASSLGPGGLDEQFF. Here the CDR3 DNA reads TGCGCCAGCAGCTTAGGTCCGGGTGGTTTGGATGAGCAGTTCTTC.

The rearrangement joins TRBV5-1 to TRBJ2-1; a possible D gene is TRBD1 (5 bases). Germline assignment: CDR1 SGHRS and CDR2 YFSETQ. Trimming cost V 4 bases and J 5 bases, with 16 bases left between them. The CDR3 totals 15 residues. The CDR3 sequence is CASSLGPQGDNEQFF. CDR3 coding DNA: TGCGCCAGCAGCCTAGGCCCCCAAGGGGACAATGAGCAGTTCTTC.

The genes are TRBV14 and TRBJ1-2; D is perhaps TRBD1 (6 bases). CDR3 length: 15 residues. V lost 0 bases and J lost 3, with 11 bases in between. CDR1 and CDR2 from the germline V gene are SGHDN and FVKESK. The CDR3 sequence: CASSQEFRGYYGYTF. For the CDR3, the DNA is TGTGCCAGCAGCCAAGAGTTCAGGGGTTACTATGGCTACACCTTC.

Only a few counts were recorded for this clonotype. J is TRBJ2-5 and V is TRBV5-6; D not certain. The ends were cut back, 4 bases at V and 4 bases at J, with 11 bases in the middle. Germline values: CDR1 SGHDT, CDR2 YYEEEE. The CDR3 is 13 residues long. CDR3: CASSLPTRETQYF. Written as DNA, the CDR3 is TGTGCCAGCAGCCTCCCGACCAGAGAGACCCAGTACTTC.

This clonotype was counted only a few times. The junction shows a germline mismatch at one end, possibly a read error. The chain uses TRBV15 and TRBJ2-5; D is possibly TRBD2 (6 bases). CDR3 length: 13 residues. Germline V gene sequence: CDR1 LNHNV, CDR2 YYDKDF (reference sequence). CDR3 sequence: CATGSGYQETQYF. CDR3 bases: TGTGCCACCGGCAGCGGGTACCAAGAGACCCAGTACTTC.

The rearrangement uses TRBV5-5 and TRBJ2-7; 7 nucleotides match TRBD1. After removal of 4 bases from V and 7 bases from J, the junction contained 8 bases not matched to a gene. This CDR3 has 13 amino acids. Germline V gives CDR1 SGHKS, CDR2 YYEKEE (reference sequence). CDR3 residues: CASSRDRDDEQYV. In DNA form, the CDR3 reads TGTGCCAGCAGCCGCGACAGGGACGATGAGCAGTACGTC.

This clonotype was recorded a few times. The CDR3 reads CASRGPGYLQETQYF. In nucleotides, the CDR3 is TGTGCCAGCAGGGGCCCCGGGTATTTGCAAGAGACCCAGTACTTC. The J gene is TRBJ2-5, the V gene TRBV6-2 or TRBV6-3; no definite D call. Trimming left V 6 bases short and J 2 bases short, with 16 bases between. This CDR3 spans 15 amino acids. Germline assignment: CDR1 MNHEY and CDR2 SVGEGT.

This clonotype was seen ten or more times. The J gene is TRBJ2-5, the V gene TRBV6-2 or TRBV6-3; 8 bases map to TRBD2. V lost 2 bases to trimming and J lost 1 base; unmatched junction nucleotides: 3. The germline CDR1 and CDR2 sequences are MNHEY and SVGEGT. The CDR3 length is 15 residues. In nucleotides, the CDR3 is TGTGCCAGCAGTTACACAAGCGGGGGCCAAGAGACCCAGTACTTC. Residues: CASSYTSGGQETQYF.

This clonotype was seen only a few times. This chain links TRBV9 with TRBJ2-2; 8 bases match TRBD2. The germline CDR1 and CDR2 sequences are SGDLS and YYNGEE. J lost 1 base, V lost 4 bases, and 6 bases had no gene match. This CDR3 is built from 16 residues. CDR3 sequence: CASSPRGDRNTGELFF. The CDR3 DNA is TGTGCCAGCAGCCCGCGGGGGGACCGGAACACCGGGGAGCTGTTTTTT.

The CDR3 sequence is CSARDPLGTDGYSNQPQHF. The CDR3 DNA follows: TGCAGTGCTAGAGATCCCTTGGGCACAGATGGCTATAGCAATCAGCCCCAGCATTTT. The V call is TRBV20-1, the J call TRBJ1-5; D remains ambiguous. Germline values: CDR1 DFQATT, CDR2 SNEGSKA (reference sequence). The CDR3 consists of 19 residues. V was clipped by 0 bases and J by 0 bases, with 21 bases between them.